These 8 T cell receptor beta chains originate from one sample sequenced in a study of early T cells in non-severe SARS-CoV-2 infection. TCRdb ran MiXCR on the 5' RACE reads and lists one entry per CDR3 protein. Of approximately 64,000 distinct CDR3 sequences listed, around 20% are singletons. Specimen: whole blood, collected at baseline. Receptors were obtained from an adult who was a healthcare worker with PCR-confirmed SARS-CoV-2 infection or an uninfected control (not recorded which).

This clonotype showed up just a few times. The V and J genes are TRBV5-6 and TRBJ2-7; 9 bases line up with TRBD2. The junction had 4 bases not matched to a gene; V was cut back by 3 bases and J by 0 bases. The CDR3 spans 15 residues. In germline, CDR1 is SGHDT, CDR2 YYEEEE. CDR3 loop: CASSSLAGPSYEQYF. Written as DNA, the CDR3 is TGTGCCAGCAGCTCCCTAGCGGGACCCTCCTACGAGCAGTACTTC.

In this sample, this clonotype turned up many times. The rearrangement uses TRBV6-1 and TRBJ2-2; D remains unclear. Germline CDR1 and CDR2: MNHNS and SASEGT. V was pared by 3 bases and J by 1 base, with 3 bases between. The CDR3 is made up of 13 amino acids. CDR3 coding DNA: TGTGCCAGCAGTGACGAGAACACCGGGGAGCTGTTTTTT. It yields the protein CASSDENTGELFF.

The chain recombines TRBV11-2 with TRBJ2-3, with D maybe TRBD2 (6 bases). Germline loops: CDR1 SGHAT, CDR2 FQNNGV. Trimming took 1 base from V and 1 from J, leaving 12 bases between them. The CDR3 covers 16 residues. CDR3 coding DNA: TGTGCCAGCAGCTTAGCCCCGGGGGAGGGCACAGATACGCAGTATTTT. Protein product: CASSLAPGEGTDTQYF.

Ten or more counts support this clonotype. The chain joins TRBV20-1 to TRBJ2-3; TRBD1 matches 8 bases. V was pared by 2 bases and J by 0 bases, with 4 bases of the junction left unmatched. CDR3 length: 15 residues. Germline CDR1 and CDR2: DFQATT and SNEGSKA (reference sequence). CDR3 region: CSARQGAFSTDTQYF. The CDR3 DNA is TGCAGTGCTAGACAGGGGGCCTTCAGCACAGATACGCAGTATTTT.

This clonotype appeared many times. The V gene is TRBV10-1, the J gene TRBJ1-3; D remains unclear. The CDR3 covers 13 residues. V was trimmed by 8 bases and J by 0 bases, leaving 8 bases between them. The germline V gene has CDR1 WNHNN and CDR2 SYGVQD (reference sequence). The CDR3 bases are TGCGCCAGCTCCGGAAACTCTGGAAACACCATATATTTT. Its protein product is CASSGNSGNTIYF.

This clonotype was detected only a few times. This sequence joins TRBV12-3 or TRBV12-4 and TRBJ2-3; no reliable D call. This CDR3 region has 12 residues. Trimming cost V 3 bases and J 3 bases, with 4 bases left between them. CDR3 amino acids: CASSLFTDTQYF. The CDR3 coding sequence is TGTGCCAGCAGTTTGTTTACAGATACGCAGTATTTT.

This rearrangement joins TRBV28 to TRBJ1-5, with unresolved D. The V gene's germline CDR1 is MDHEN and CDR2 SYDVKM. Trimming removed 6 bases at V and 2 bases at J, with 14 bases between. This CDR3 spans 15 amino acids. This CDR3 reads CASRSLGQGNQPQHF. In DNA form, the CDR3 reads TGTGCCAGCAGATCACTGGGCCAGGGCAATCAGCCCCAGCATTTT.

There are many counts of this clonotype. V usage is TRBV28 and J usage is TRBJ2-4; TRBD1 aligns across 11 bases. V dropped 5 bases and J dropped 4; count of bases not matched to a gene: 7. Germline V gene sequence: CDR1 MDHEN, CDR2 SYDVKM. The CDR3 runs 16 residues. CDR3 protein: CASSLWTGGSKNIQYF. The CDR3 DNA is TGTGCCAGCAGTCTCTGGACAGGGGGCTCAAAAAACATTCAGTACTTC.